A single sample gave rise to the 17 T cell receptor beta chains below, sequenced in a study of blood T cell repertoires in COVID-19. Sequencing used immunoSEQ multiplex PCR; TCRdb keeps in-frame clones, though not all of them. Counted here are roughly 180,000 clones, roughly 76% occurring once; the ten biggest clones make up more than 6.5%. Material for sequencing was peripheral blood. The receptor set was obtained from a woman aged 45-59 years with active or convalescent COVID-19.

The chain joins TRBV5-1 to TRBJ2-1; 14 bases line up with TRBD2. The CDR3 extends over 15 amino acids. The V and J ends lost 4 bases and 9 bases, in that order; junction bases with no gene match: 6. Per germline, CDR1 SGHRS and CDR2 YFSETQ. The CDR3, as DNA: TGCGCCAGCAGCAACGGGACTAGCGGGGGCAGTGAGCAGTTCTTC. This sequence encodes CASSNGTSGGSEQFF.

The V call is TRBV27, the J call TRBJ2-7; TRBD2 matches at 8 bases. With V trimmed by 4 bases and J by 5 bases, 16 bases remained unmatched. CDR3 size: 17 residues. Germline V gives CDR1 MNHEY, CDR2 SMNVEV (reference sequence). CDR3 coding DNA: TGTGCCAGCAGTTCGGGGGGGAGGCGACACCCGAGCAACGAGCAGTACTTC. This codes for CASSSGGRRHPSNEQYF.

The CDR3 region has the DNA TGTGCCAGCAGCGTTAGCGGGGGGGCATACGATGAGCAGTTCTTC. It codes for CASSVSGGAYDEQFF. The chain carries TRBV9 and TRBJ2-1, with 11 bases that match TRBD2. The germline CDR1 and CDR2 sequences are SGDLS and YYNGEE. The CDR3 covers 15 residues. J lost 8 bases, V lost 2 bases, and 6 bases had no gene match.

This clone was counted only a few times. The V and J genes are TRBV5-1 and TRBJ1-4, with TRBD1 matching 7 bases. This CDR3 contains 18 residues. Germline values: CDR1 SGHRS, CDR2 YFSETQ. V was clipped by 4 bases and J by 0 bases; unmatched bases: 12. The CDR3 nucleotides read TGCGCCAGCAGCCCGGGATCACTCGGACAGGCAACTAATGAAAAACTGTTTTTT. It specifies CASSPGSLGQATNEKLFF. The full variable domain, its missing parts supplied by reference TRBV5-1 and TRBJ1-4, is KAGVTQTPRYLIKTRGQQVTLSCSPISGHRSVSWYQQTPGQGLQFLFEYFSETQRNKGNFPGRFSGRQFSNSRSEMNVSTLELGDSALYLCASSPGSLGQATNEKLFFGSGTQLSVL.

The chain recombines TRBV4-2 with TRBJ1-4; 10 bases fit TRBD1. Germline values: CDR1 LGHNA, CDR2 YNFKEQ. Trimming at V came to 0 bases and at J to 7 bases, leaving 5 bases not matched to a gene. The CDR3 is made up of 16 amino acids. The CDR3 reads CASSQDGGTGVEKLFF. Written as DNA, the CDR3 is TGTGCCAGCAGCCAAGATGGAGGGACAGGGGTTGAAAAACTGTTTTTT.

The J gene is TRBJ1-2, the V gene TRBV7-8, with a weak D call TRBD1 (5 bases). Trimming removed 1 base at V and 5 bases at J, with 14 bases between. CDR1 SGHVS and CDR2 FQNEAQ come from the germline V gene. CDR3 length: 15 residues. CDR3 sequence: CASSLVSQGGYGYTF. CDR3 DNA: TGTGCCAGCAGCTTAGTTTCTCAGGGAGGGTATGGCTACACCTTC.

The J gene is TRBJ2-3, the V gene TRBV14; D may be TRBD1 (6 bases). The length of the CDR3 is 13 residues. The V gene's germline CDR1 is SGHDN and CDR2 FVKESK. V was cut by 3 bases and J by 4 bases, with 8 bases left in between. The CDR3 nucleotides are TGTGCCAGCAGCCAGCAGGGGCCAGATACGCAGTATTTT. Translation: CASSQQGPDTQYF.

This rearrangement joins TRBV28 to TRBJ2-3, with D maybe TRBD1 (5 bases). V lost 1 base and J 1 base, leaving 12 bases between the germline ends. Per the germline V gene, CDR1 is MDHEN and CDR2 is SYDVKM. There are 16 residues in the CDR3. CDR3 amino acids: CASSLSGHLGTDTQYF. CDR3 bases: TGTGCCAGCAGTTTATCAGGACACCTAGGCACAGATACGCAGTATTTT.

This CDR3 reads CASSPDRGQGPYEQYF. The CDR3 DNA reads TGTGCCAGCAGCCCCGACCGGGGACAGGGGCCCTACGAGCAGTACTTC. This rearrangement joins TRBV7-2 to TRBJ2-7, with 10 bases matching TRBD1. Germline lookup yields CDR1 SGHTA and CDR2 FQGNSA. V lost 5 bases and J lost 2; bases outside the gene matches: 9. There are 16 residues in the CDR3.

The rearrangement links TRBV2 to TRBJ1-1; D ambiguous. CDR1 SNHLY and CDR2 FYNNEI come from the germline V gene. CDR3 length equals 14 residues. V was pared by 2 bases and J by 4 bases, with 11 bases between. DNA of the CDR3: TGTGCCAGCAGTGAATTGGAGGACGGCACTGAAGCTTTCTTT. Translation: CASSELEDGTEAFF.

The rearrangement uses TRBV6-2 or TRBV6-3 and TRBJ1-5; a weak D match, TRBD1 (6 bases). This CDR3 is 14 amino acids long. Deletions cut 6 bases from V and 2 bases from J, with 11 bases between. Germline V CDR1 and CDR2: MNHEY, SVGEGT. The chain's CDR3 is CASSRQARNQPQHF. As DNA, the CDR3 is TGTGCCAGCAGCCGACAGGCTCGCAATCAGCCCCAGCATTTT.

The table lists this clone with a few counts. This rearrangement joins TRBV12-1 to TRBJ2-3; the D call of TRBD2 is as the table states it, not checked on the DNA. TRBV12-1 is a pseudogene. CDR3 length equals 16 residues. The CDR3 bases are TGTGCCAGCAGCTTTCGGTCCGGGAGGTTGGCAGATACGCAGTATTTT. Translated: CASSFRSGRLADTQYF.

The chain couples TRBV2 to TRBJ2-5; 12 bases align to TRBD1. Germline V lookup: CDR1 SNHLY, CDR2 FYNNEI. This CDR3 comprises 16 residues. Unmatched junction bases numbered 9, after V lost 5 bases and J lost 5 bases. CDR3 DNA sequence: TGTGCCAGCAGTAAACCGGGACAGGGGGCAAGGGAGACCCAGTACTTC. This gives the protein CASSKPGQGARETQYF.

The chain combines TRBV7-3 with TRBJ1-2; D gene uncertain. This CDR3 contains 14 residues. Looked up from germline, CDR1 is SGHTA and CDR2 is FQGTGA. The V and J ends lost 0 bases and 2 bases respectively, with 7 bases between them. CDR3: CASSLTAANYGYTF. CDR3 in DNA: TGTGCCAGCAGCTTAACTGCGGCGAACTATGGCTACACCTTC.

The chain recombines TRBV3-1 (or the pseudogene TRBV3-2) with TRBJ2-7, with TRBD2 as a possible D gene (7 bases). Trimming left V 4 bases short and J 13 bases short, with 20 bases between. CDR1 is LGHDT and CDR2 is YNNKEL in the germline V gene (reference sequence). The CDR3 loop spans 13 amino acids. The CDR3 coding sequence is TGTGCCAGCAGCCTCCCCGCCTGGGGGGGCGAATACTTC. This translates into CASSLPAWGGEYF.

The gene calls are TRBV19 and TRBJ1-2, with D perhaps TRBD1 (5 bases). V was clipped by 10 bases and J by 3 bases, with 21 bases between them. This CDR3 region has 15 residues. Germline CDR1 and CDR2: LNHDA and SQIVND (reference sequence). CDR3 DNA sequence: TGTGCCACCCGAAAGGGGCGTGTGCCCGACTATGGCTACACCTTC. Translated, it gives CATRKGRVPDYGYTF. Full variable domain (rest looked up from reference TRBV19 and TRBJ1-2): DGGITQSPKYLFRKEGQNVTLSCEQNLNHDAMYWYRQDPGQGLRLIYYSQIVNDFQKGDIAEGYSVSREKKESFPLTVTSAQKNPTAFYLCATRKGRVPDYGYTFGSGTRLTVV.

V and J are TRBV29-1 and TRBJ1-4, with TRBD1 matching 9 bases. CDR1 SQVTM and CDR2 ANQGSEA come from the germline V gene. The V segment lost 7 bases and the J segment 7 bases; nucleotides outside the gene matches: 10. This CDR3 is 14 amino acids long. This CDR3 reads CSGLQGALGEKLFF. The CDR3 DNA sequence: TGCAGCGGGCTACAGGGGGCGCTTGGTGAAAAACTGTTTTTT.